This T cell receptor beta chain was retrieved from a study of control samples from healthy donors and cancer patients. Germline values: CDR1 MNHEY, CDR2 SVGAGI. The CDR3 has 14 amino acids. Between the trimmed V and J ends, which lost 8 bases and 5 bases, there was a span of 18 bases. The protocol was immunoSEQ multiplex PCR, while the TCRdb copy is restricted to in-frame clones and leaves out a portion. Of about 120,000 clones listed, 87% are singletons. The specimen was blood. The receptor's source is a man in his late teens or twenties in good health. The V gene is TRBV6-5, the J gene TRBJ2-5, with a tentative D call TRBD1 (6 bases). CDR3 sequence reads: CASQDSLLGETQYF. The CDR3 nucleotides read TGTGCCAGCCAGGACAGCCTCTTAGGGGAGACCCAGTACTTC.